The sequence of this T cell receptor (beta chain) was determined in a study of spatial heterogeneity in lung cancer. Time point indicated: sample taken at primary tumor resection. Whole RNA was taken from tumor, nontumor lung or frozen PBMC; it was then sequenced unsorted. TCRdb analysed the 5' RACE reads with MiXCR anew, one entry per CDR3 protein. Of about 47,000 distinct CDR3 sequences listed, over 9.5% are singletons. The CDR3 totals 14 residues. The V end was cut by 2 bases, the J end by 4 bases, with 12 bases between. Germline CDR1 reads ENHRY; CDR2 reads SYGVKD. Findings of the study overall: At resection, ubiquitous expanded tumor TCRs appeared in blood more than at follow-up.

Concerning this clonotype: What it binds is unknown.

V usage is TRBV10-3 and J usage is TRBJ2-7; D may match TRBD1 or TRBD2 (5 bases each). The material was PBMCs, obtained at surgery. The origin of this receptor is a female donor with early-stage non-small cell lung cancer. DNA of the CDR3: TGTGCCATCAGTGAGGAGGGGCTTGAGTACGAGCAGTACTTC. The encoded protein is CAISEEGLEYEQYF.